These 14 T cell receptor beta chains came from one sample sequenced in a study of OX40 agonist ivuxolimab in advanced cancers. Sequencing used immunoSEQ multiplex PCR; TCRdb keeps in-frame clones, though not all of them. Of some 96,000 clones detected, around 83% appear once; the ten largest clones hold approximately 1.5%. Sequences were derived from CD4+ or CD8+ T cells sorted from blood, sampled in a trial of the OX40 agonist ivuxolimab. The receptor source for this set is an adult with an advanced solid tumor such as melanoma, head and neck, liver or kidney cancer.

The rearrangement links TRBV30 to TRBJ1-5, with 10 bases lining up with TRBD1. The V segment lost 1 base and the J segment 4 bases; nucleotides outside the gene matches: 4. Germline loops: CDR1 GTSNPN, CDR2 SVGIG (reference sequence). The CDR3 extends over 15 amino acids. This CDR3 reads CAWSDQGQGNQPQHF. CDR3 DNA: TGTGCCTGGAGTGACCAGGGACAGGGGAATCAGCCCCAGCATTTT.

The chain combines TRBV5-6 with TRBJ1-4; TRBD1 is a possible D gene (5 bases). The CDR3 totals 14 residues. V shed 5 bases and J shed 5 bases, with 13 bases lying between them. The germline CDR1 and CDR2 sequences are SGHDT and YYEEEE. CDR3 in DNA: TGTGCCAGCAGGATGCAGGGTACCAATGAAAAACTGTTTTTT. Translation gives CASRMQGTNEKLFF.

This clone was picked up one time. This chain uses TRBV2 with TRBJ1-1; TRBD1 matches at 11 bases. V dropped 8 bases and J dropped 4; count of bases not matched to a gene: 6. The V gene's germline CDR1 is SNHLY and CDR2 FYNNEI. The length of the CDR3 is 14 residues. Here the CDR3 reads CASARDRGGTEAFF. The CDR3 DNA reads as TGTGCCAGCGCCCGGGACAGGGGGGGCACTGAAGCTTTCTTT.

This clone appeared a few times. The J gene is TRBJ2-1, the V gene TRBV6-5; TRBD2 aligns across 9 bases. Trimming took 0 bases from V and 12 from J; bases not matched to a gene: 12. The germline CDR1 and CDR2 sequences are MNHEY and SVGAGI. This CDR3 is built from 16 residues. The CDR3 nucleotides read TGTGCCAGCAGTTACTCGACTAGCGGCTTATGGGGCGGGCAGTTCTTC. Protein sequence: CASSYSTSGLWGGQFF.

The chain joins TRBV7-2 to TRBJ2-3, with 10 bases that match TRBD2. J gave up 7 bases and V 1 base, and 5 bases lay outside the gene matches. Germline V gene data show CDR1 as SGHTA and CDR2 as FQGNSA. This CDR3 region has 15 residues. This chain's CDR3 is CASSLVASGGNTQYF. The CDR3 DNA reads TGTGCCAGCAGCTTAGTTGCTAGCGGGGGAAATACGCAGTATTTT.

The CDR3 nucleotides are TGCGCCAGCAGCCAAGCCGGGACCCTGGGTGGCTACACCTTC. Its translation: CASSQAGTLGGYTF. The V and J genes are TRBV4-1 and TRBJ1-2, with a weak D call TRBD1 (5 bases). CDR3 size: 14 residues. Deletions cut 1 base from V and 7 bases from J, with 13 bases between. Germline lookup yields CDR1 MGHRA and CDR2 YSYEKL.

J is TRBJ2-4 and V is TRBV28, with D tentatively TRBD1 or TRBD2 (5 bases each). This CDR3 is built from 15 residues. V was clipped by 3 bases and J by 1 base, with 10 bases between them. Germline V gene data show CDR1 as MDHEN and CDR2 as SYDVKM. DNA of the CDR3: TGTGCCAGCAGTTTTTCCGGGGCCGCCAAAAACATTCAGTACTTC. It codes for CASSFSGAAKNIQYF. Complete variable domain (other parts from reference TRBV28 and TRBJ2-4): DVKVTQSSRYLVKRTGEKVFLECVQDMDHENMFWYRQDPGLGLRLIYFSYDVKMKEKGDIPEGYSVSREKKERFSLILESASTNQTSMYLCASSFSGAAKNIQYFGAGTRLSVL.

The CDR3, as DNA: TGTGCCAGCAGCCATGAACAAATAGCGGGGGACACAGATACGCAGTATTTT. Its translation is CASSHEQIAGDTDTQYF. V usage is TRBV4-2 and J usage is TRBJ2-3; 9 bases agree with TRBD2. J lost 2 bases, V lost 3 bases, and 9 bases had no gene match. CDR3 length: 17 residues. CDR1 and CDR2 from the germline V gene are LGHNA and YNFKEQ.

CDR3: CAWSTGQGLYNEQFF. CDR3 nucleotide sequence: TGTGCCTGGAGTACCGGACAGGGCCTGTACAATGAGCAGTTCTTC. The V and J genes are TRBV30 and TRBJ2-1; 8 bases fit TRBD1. Germline lookup yields CDR1 GTSNPN and CDR2 SVGIG (reference sequence). The CDR3 consists of 15 residues. V shed 2 bases and J 4 bases; nucleotides not matched to a gene: 7.

The V and J genes are TRBV29-1 and TRBJ2-6; possibly TRBD1 or TRBD2 for D (5 bases each). The V and J ends lost 7 bases and 2 bases respectively, with 9 bases between them. From germline, CDR1 is SQVTM and CDR2 ANQGSEA. The CDR3 consists of 13 residues. The CDR3 DNA follows: TGCAGCGCTCCGGGACCTGGGGCCAACGTCCTGACTTTC. This gives the protein CSAPGPGANVLTF.

V usage is TRBV7-9 and J usage is TRBJ1-1; D unresolved. V was pared by 6 bases and J by 5 bases, with 10 bases between. This CDR3 spans 12 amino acids. Looked up from germline, CDR1 is SEHNR and CDR2 is FQNEAQ (reference sequence). The CDR3 DNA reads TGTGCCAGCAGGAAGACCTCTACTGAAGCTTTCTTT. Protein product: CASRKTSTEAFF.

The chain combines TRBV9 with TRBJ1-2, with a possible D match to TRBD1 (6 bases). V lost 3 bases and J 8 bases, leaving 20 bases between the germline ends. The CDR3 is made up of 15 amino acids. Germline V gene sequence: CDR1 SGDLS, CDR2 YYNGEE. The CDR3 loop reads CASSANRLQGSGYTF. As DNA, the CDR3 is TGTGCCAGCAGCGCCAACCGCCTACAGGGTAGCGGCTACACCTTC.

The CDR3 DNA is TGCAGTGCCACCTACAATGAGCAGTTCTTC. It specifies CSATYNEQFF. The genes are TRBV20-1 and TRBJ2-1, with unresolved D. Trimming pared 6 bases from V and 2 bases from J, leaving 2 bases between. Germline V lookup: CDR1 DFQATT, CDR2 SNEGSKA (reference sequence). The CDR3 runs 10 residues.

This sequence joins TRBV7-9 and TRBJ1-1, with TRBD1 matching 9 bases. CDR1 and CDR2 (germline): SEHNR, FQNEAQ (reference sequence). Losses at the gene ends were 6 bases for V and 3 bases for J; bases not matched to a gene: 8. The CDR3 extends over 15 amino acids. For the CDR3, the DNA is TGTGCCAGCAGTTATTACAGGGGGCAGGACACTGAAGCTTTCTTT. This encodes CASSYYRGQDTEAFF.